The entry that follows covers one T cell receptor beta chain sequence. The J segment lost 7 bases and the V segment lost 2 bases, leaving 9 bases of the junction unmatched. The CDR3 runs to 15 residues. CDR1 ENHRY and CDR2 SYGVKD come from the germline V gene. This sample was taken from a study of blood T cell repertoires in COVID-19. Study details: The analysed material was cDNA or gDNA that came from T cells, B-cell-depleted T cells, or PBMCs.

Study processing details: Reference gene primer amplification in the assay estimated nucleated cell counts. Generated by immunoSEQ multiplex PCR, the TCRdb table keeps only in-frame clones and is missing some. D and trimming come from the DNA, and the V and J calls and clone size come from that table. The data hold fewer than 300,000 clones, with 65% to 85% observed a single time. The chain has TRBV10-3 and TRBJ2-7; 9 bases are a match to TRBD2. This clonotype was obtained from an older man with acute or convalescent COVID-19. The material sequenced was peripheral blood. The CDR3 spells CAISERTSVGGEQYF. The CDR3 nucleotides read TGTGCCATCAGTGAGCGGACTAGCGTGGGCGGGGAGCAGTACTTC.